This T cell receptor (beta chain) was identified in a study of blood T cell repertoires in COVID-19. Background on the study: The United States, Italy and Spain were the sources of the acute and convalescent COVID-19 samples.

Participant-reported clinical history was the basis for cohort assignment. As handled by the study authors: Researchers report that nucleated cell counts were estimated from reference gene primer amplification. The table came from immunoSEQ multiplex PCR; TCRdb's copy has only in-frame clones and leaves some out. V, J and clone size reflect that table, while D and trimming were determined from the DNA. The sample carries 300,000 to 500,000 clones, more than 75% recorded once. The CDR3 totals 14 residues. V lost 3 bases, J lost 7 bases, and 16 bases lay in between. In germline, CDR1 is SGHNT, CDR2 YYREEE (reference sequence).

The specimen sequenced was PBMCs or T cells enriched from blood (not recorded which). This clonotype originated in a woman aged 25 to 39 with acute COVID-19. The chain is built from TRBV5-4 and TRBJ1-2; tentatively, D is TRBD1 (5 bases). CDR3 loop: CASSSKGPGGGYTF. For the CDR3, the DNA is TGTGCCAGCAGCTCCAAGGGCCCCGGGGGTGGCTACACCTTC.